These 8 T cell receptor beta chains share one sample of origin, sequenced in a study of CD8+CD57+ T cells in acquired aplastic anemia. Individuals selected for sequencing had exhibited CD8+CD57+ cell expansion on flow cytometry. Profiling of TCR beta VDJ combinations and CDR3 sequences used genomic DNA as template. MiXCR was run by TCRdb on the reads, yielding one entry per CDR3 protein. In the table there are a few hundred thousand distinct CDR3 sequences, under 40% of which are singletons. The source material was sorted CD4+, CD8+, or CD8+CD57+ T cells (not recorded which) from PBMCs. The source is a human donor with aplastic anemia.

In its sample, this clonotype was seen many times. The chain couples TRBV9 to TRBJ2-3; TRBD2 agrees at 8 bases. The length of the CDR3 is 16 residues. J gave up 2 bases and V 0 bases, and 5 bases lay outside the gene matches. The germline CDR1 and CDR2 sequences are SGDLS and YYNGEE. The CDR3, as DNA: TGTGCCAGCAGCGTAGTAACGGGAGGGGCCACAGATACGCAGTATTTT. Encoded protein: CASSVVTGGATDTQYF.

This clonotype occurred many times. This CDR3 is CASSIAAGNNQPQHF. For the CDR3, the DNA is TGTGCCAGTAGTATAGCGGCAGGGAACAATCAGCCCCAGCATTTT. The J gene is TRBJ1-5, the V gene TRBV19; weak D call: TRBD1 (5 bases). Germline V lookup: CDR1 LNHDA, CDR2 SQIVND (reference sequence). The CDR3 totals 15 residues. Trimming pared 1 base from V and 3 bases from J, leaving 10 bases between. Complete variable domain (other parts from reference TRBV19 and TRBJ1-5): DGGITQSPKYLFRKEGQNVTLSCEQNLNHDAMYWYRQDPGQGLRLIYYSQIVNDFQKGDIAEGYSVSREKKESFPLTVTSAQKNPTAFYLCASSIAAGNNQPQHFGDGTRLSIL.

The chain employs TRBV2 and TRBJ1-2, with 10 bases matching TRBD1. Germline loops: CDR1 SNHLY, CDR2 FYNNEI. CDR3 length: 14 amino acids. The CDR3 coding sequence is TGTCGAGGATCCGGGACAGGGGTTTTCTATGGCTACACCTTC. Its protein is CRGSGTGVFYGYTF.

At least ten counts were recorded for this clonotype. CDR3 in DNA: TGTGCCAGCAGTGATATAGGAACAGGGGGTCCGGGGGAGACCCAGTACTTC. Its protein product is CASSDIGTGGPGETQYF. This chain uses TRBV2 with TRBJ2-5; 8 bases are a match to TRBD1. This CDR3 has 17 residues. After removal of 3 bases from V and 5 bases from J, the junction contained 14 bases not matched to a gene. Per the germline V gene, CDR1 is SNHLY and CDR2 is FYNNEI.

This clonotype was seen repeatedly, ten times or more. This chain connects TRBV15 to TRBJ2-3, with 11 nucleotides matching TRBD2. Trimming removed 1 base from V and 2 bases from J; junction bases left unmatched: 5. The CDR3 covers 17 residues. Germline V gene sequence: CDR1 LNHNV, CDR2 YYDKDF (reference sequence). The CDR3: CATSRGSSGGFTDTQYF. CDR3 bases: TGTGCCACCAGCAGAGGATCTAGCGGGGGGTTCACAGATACGCAGTATTTT. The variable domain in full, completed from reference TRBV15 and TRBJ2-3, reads DAMVIQNPRYQVTQFGKPVTLSCSQTLNHNVMYWYQQKSSQAPKLLFHYYDKDFNNEADTPDNFQSRRPNTSFCFLDIRSPGLGDTAMYLCATSRGSSGGFTDTQYFGPGTRLTVL.

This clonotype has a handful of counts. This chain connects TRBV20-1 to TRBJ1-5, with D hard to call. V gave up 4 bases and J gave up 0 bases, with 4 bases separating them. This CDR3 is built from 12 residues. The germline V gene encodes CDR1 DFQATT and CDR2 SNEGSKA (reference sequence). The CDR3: CSATSSNQPQHF. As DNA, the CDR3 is TGCAGTGCTACATCTAGCAATCAGCCCCAGCATTTT.

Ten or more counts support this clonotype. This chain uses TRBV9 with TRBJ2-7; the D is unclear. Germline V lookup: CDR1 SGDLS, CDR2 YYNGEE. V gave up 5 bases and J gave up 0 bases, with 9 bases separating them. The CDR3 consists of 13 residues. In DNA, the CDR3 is TGTGCCAGCAGTGTCCGGCCCTCCTACGAGCAGTACTTC. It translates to CASSVRPSYEQYF.

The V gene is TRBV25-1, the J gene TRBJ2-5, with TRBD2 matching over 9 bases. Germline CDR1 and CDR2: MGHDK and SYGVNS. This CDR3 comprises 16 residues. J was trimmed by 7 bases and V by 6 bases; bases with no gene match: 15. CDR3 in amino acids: CASSQDSGLAPVTQYF. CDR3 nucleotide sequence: TGTGCCAGCAGCCAAGACTCGGGACTAGCCCCAGTGACCCAGTACTTC. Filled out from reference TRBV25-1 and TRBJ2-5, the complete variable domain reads EADIYQTPRYLVIGTGKKITLECSQTMGHDKMYWYQQDPGMELHLIHYSYGVNSTEKGDLSSESTVSRIRTEHFPLTLESARPSHTSQYLCASSQDSGLAPVTQYFGPGTRLLVL.